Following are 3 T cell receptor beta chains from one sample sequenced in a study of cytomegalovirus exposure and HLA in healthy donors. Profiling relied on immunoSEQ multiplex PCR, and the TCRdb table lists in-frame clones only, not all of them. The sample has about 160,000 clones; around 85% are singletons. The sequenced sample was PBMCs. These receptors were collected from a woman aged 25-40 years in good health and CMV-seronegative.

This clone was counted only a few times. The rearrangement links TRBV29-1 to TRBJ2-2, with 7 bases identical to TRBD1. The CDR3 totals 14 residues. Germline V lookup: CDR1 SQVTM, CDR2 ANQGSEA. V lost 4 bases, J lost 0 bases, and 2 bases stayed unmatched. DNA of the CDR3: TGCAGCGTTGCCGGGACAGCGAACACCGGGGAGCTGTTTTTT. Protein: CSVAGTANTGELFF.

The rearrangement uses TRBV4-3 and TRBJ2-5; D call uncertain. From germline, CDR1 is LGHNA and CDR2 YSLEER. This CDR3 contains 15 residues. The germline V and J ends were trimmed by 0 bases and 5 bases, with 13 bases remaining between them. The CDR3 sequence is CASSQELLAPETQYF. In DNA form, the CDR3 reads TGCGCCAGCAGCCAAGAATTACTCGCTCCGGAGACCCAGTACTTC.

CDR3 amino acids: CASSGPRQTNYGYTF. The DNA of the CDR3 is TGTGCCAGCAGCGGTCCCAGGCAGACTAACTATGGCTACACCTTC. V gene TRBV9 combines with J gene TRBJ1-2; D is unclear. Germline V lookup: CDR1 SGDLS, CDR2 YYNGEE. Trimming removed 3 bases from V and 0 bases from J, with 12 bases in between. The CDR3 spans 15 residues.